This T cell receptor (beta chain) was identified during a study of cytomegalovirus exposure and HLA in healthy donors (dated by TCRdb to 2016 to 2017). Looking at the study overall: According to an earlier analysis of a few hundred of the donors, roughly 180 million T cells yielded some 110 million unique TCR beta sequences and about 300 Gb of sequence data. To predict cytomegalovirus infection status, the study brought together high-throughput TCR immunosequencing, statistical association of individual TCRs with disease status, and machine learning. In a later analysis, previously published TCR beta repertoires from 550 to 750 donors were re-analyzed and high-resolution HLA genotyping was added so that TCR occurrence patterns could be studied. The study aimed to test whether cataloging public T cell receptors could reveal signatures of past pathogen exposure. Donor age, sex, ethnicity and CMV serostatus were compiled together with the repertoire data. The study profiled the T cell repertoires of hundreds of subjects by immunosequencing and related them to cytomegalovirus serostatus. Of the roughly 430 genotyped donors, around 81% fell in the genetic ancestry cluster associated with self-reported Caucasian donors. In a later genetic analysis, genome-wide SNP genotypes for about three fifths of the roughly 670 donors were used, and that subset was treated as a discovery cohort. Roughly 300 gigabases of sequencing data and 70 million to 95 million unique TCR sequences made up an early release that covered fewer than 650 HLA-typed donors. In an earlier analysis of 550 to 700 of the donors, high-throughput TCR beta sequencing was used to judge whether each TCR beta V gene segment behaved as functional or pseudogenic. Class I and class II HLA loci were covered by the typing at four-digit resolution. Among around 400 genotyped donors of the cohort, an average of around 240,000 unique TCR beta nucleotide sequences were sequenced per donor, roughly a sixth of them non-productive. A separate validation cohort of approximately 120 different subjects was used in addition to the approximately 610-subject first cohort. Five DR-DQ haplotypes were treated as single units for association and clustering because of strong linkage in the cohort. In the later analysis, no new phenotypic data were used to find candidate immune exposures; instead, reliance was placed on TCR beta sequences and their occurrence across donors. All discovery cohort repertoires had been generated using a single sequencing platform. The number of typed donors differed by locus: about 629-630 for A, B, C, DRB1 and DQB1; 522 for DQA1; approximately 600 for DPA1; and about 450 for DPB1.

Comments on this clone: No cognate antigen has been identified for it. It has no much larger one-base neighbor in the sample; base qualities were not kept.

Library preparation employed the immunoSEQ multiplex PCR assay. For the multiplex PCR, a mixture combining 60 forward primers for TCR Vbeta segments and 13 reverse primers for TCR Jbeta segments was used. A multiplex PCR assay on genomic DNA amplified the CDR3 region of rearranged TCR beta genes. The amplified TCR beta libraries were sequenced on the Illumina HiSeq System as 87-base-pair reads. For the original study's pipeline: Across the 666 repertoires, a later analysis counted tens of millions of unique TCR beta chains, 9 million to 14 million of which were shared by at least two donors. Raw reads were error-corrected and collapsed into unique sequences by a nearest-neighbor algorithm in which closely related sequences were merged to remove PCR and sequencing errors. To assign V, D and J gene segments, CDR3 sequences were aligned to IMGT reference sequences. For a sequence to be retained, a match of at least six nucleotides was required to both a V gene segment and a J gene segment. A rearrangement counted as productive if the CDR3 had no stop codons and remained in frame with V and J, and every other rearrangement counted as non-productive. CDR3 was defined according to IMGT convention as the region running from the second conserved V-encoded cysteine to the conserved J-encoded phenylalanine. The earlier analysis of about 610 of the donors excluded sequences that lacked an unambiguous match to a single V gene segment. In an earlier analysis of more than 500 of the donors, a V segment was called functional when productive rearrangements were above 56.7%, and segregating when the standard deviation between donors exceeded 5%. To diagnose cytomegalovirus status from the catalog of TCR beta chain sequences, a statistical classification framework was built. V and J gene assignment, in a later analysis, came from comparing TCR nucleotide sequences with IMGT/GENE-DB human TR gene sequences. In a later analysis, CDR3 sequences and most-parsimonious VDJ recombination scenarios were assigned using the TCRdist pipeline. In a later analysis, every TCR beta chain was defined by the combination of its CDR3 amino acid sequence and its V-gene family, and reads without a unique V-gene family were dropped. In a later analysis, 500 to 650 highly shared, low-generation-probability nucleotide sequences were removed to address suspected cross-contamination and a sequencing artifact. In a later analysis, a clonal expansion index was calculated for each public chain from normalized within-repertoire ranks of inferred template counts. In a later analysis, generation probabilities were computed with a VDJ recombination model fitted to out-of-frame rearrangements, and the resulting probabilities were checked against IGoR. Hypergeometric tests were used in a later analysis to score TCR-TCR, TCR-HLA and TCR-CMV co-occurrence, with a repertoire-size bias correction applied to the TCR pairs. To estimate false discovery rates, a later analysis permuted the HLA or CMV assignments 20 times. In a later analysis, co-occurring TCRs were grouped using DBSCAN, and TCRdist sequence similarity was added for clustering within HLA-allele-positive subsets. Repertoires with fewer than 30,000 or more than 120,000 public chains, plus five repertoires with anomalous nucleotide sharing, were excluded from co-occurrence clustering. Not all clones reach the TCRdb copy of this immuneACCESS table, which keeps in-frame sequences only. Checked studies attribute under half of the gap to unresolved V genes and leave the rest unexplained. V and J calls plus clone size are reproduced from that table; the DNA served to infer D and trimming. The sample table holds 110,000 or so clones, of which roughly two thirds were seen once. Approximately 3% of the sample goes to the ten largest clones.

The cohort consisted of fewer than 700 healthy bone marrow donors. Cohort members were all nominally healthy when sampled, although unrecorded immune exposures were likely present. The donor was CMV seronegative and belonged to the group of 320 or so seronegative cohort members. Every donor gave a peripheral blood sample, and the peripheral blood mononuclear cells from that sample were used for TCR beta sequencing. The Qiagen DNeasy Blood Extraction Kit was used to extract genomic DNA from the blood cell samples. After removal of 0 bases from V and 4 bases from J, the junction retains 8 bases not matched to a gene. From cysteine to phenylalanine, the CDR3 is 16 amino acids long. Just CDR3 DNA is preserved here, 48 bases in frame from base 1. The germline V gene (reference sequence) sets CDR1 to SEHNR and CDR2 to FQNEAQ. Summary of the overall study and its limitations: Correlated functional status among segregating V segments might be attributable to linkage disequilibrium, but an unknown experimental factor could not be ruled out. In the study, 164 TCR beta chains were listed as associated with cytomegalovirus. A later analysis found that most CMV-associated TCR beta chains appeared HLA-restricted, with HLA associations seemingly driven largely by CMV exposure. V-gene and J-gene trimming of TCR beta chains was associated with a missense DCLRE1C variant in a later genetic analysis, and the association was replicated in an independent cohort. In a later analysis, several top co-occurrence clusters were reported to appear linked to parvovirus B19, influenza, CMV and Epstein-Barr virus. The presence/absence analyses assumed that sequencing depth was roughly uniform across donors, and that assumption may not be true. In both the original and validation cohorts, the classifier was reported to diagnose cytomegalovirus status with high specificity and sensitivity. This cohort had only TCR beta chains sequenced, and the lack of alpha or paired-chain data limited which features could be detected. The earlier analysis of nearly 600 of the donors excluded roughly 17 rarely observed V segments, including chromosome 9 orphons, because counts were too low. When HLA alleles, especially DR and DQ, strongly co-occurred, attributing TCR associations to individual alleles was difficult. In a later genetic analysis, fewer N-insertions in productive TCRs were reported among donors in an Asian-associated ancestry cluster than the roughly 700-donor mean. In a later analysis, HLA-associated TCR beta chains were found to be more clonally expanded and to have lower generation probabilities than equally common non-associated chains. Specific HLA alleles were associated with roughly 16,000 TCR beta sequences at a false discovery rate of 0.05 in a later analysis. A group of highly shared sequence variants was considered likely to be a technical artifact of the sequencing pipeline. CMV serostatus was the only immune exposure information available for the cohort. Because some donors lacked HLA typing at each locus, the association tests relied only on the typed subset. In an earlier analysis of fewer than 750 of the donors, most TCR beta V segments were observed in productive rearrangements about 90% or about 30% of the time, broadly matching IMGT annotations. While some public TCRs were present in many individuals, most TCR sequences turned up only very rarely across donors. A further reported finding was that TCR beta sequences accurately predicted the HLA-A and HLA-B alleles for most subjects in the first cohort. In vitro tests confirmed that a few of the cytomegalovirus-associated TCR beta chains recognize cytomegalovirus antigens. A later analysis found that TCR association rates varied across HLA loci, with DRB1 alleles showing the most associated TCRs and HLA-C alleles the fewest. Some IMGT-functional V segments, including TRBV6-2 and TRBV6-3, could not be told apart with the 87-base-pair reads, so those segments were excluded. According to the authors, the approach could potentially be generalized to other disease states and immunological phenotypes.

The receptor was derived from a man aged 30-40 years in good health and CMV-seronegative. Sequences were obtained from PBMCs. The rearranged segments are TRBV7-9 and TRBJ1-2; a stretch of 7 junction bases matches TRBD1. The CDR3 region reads CASSLAPGQSAYGYTF. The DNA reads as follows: TGTGCCAGCAGCTTAGCGCCGGGACAGTCTGCCTATGGCTACACCTTC. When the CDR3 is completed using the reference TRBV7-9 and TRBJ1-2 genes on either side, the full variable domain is DTGVSQNPRHKITKRGQNVTFRCDPISEHNRLYWYRQTLGQGPEFLTYFQNEAQLEKSRLLSDRFSAERPKGSFSTLEIQRTEQGDSAMYLCASSLAPGQSAYGYTFGSGTRLTVV.